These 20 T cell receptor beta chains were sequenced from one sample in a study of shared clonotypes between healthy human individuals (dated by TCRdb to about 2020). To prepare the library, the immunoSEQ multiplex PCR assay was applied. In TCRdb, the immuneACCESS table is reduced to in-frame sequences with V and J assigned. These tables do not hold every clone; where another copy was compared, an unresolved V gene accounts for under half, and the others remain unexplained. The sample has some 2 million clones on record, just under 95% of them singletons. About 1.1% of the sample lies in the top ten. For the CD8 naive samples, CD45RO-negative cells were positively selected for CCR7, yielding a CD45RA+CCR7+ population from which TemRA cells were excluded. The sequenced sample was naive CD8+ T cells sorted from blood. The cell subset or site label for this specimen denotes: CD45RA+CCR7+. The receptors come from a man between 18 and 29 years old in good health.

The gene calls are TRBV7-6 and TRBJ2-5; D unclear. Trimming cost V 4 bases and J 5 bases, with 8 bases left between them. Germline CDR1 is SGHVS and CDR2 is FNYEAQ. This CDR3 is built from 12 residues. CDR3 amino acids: CASSSATETQYF. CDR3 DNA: TGTGCCAGCAGCTCGGCTACGGAGACCCAGTACTTC. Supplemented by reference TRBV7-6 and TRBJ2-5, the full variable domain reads GAGVSQSPRYKVTKRGQDVALRCDPISGHVSLYWYRQALGQGPEFLTYFNYEAQQDKSGLPNDRFSAERPEGSISTLTIQRTEQRDSAMYRCASSSATETQYFGPGTRLLVL.

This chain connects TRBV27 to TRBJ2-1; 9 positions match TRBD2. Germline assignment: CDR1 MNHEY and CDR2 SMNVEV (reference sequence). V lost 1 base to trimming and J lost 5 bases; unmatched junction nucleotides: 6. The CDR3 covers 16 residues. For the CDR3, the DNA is TGTGCCAGCAGTTTATATGGGGCTAGCGGGGACAATGAGCAGTTCTTC. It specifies CASSLYGASGDNEQFF.

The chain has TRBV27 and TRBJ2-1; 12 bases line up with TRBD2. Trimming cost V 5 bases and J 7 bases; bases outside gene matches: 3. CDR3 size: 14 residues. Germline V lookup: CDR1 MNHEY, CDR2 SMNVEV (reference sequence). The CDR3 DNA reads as TGTGCCAGCAGTGAGACTAGCGGGGGAAATGAGCAGTTCTTC. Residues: CASSETSGGNEQFF.

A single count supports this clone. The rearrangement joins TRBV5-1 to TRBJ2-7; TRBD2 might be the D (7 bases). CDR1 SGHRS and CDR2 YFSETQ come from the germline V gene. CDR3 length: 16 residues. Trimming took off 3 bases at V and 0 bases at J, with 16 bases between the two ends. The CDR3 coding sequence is TGCGCCAGCAGCTCGGGGGGCAGAGACAACTCCTACGAGCAGTACTTC. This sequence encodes CASSSGGRDNSYEQYF.

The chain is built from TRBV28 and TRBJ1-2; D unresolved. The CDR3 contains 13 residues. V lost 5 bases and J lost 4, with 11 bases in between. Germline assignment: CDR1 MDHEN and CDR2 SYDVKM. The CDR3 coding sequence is TGTGCCAGCAGTCCCCAGACCACCTATGGCTACACCTTC. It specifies CASSPQTTYGYTF.

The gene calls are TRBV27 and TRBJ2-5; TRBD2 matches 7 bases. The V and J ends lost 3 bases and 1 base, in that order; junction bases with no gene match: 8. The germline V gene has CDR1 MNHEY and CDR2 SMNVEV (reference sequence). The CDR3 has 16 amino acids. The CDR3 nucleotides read TGTGCCAGCAGTTTGATCGGGAGGACCGGCCAAGAGACCCAGTACTTC. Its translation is CASSLIGRTGQETQYF.

The CDR3 region has the DNA TGCAGCGTTGAAGAAGGGGCAGGCGGCCTCTCATATGGCTACACCTTC. Its protein is CSVEEGAGGLSYGYTF. This sequence joins TRBV29-1 and TRBJ1-2, with D possibly TRBD1 on 5 matching bases. The CDR3 sequence is 16 residues long. The V gene's germline CDR1 is SQVTM and CDR2 ANQGSEA. The ends were cut back, 0 bases at V and 5 bases at J, with 19 bases in the middle.

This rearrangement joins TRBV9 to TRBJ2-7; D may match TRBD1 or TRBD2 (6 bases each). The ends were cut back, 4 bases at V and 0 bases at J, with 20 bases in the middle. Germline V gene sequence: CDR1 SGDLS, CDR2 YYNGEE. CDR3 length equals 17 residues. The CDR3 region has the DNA TGTGCCAGCAGCTCACGGCCGGAGGGACAAAGCTCCTACGAGCAGTACTTC. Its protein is CASSSRPEGQSSYEQYF.

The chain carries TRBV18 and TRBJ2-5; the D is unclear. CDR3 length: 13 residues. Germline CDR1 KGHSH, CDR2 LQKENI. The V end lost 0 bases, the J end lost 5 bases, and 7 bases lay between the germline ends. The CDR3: CASSPPVLETQYF. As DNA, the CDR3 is TGTGCCAGCTCACCACCAGTCTTGGAGACCCAGTACTTC.

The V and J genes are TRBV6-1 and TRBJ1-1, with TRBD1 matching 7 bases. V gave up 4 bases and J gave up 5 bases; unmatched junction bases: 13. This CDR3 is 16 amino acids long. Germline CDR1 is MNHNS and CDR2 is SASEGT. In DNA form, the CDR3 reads TGTGCCAGCAGTGCCTTGACAGGGCCCGGGGGGACTGAAGCTTTCTTT. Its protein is CASSALTGPGGTEAFF.

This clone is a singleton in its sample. The CDR3 region has the DNA TGTGCCAGCAGCCCAAACGCCGGAACTCTTAATGAAAAACTGTTTTTT. Translation gives CASSPNAGTLNEKLFF. The chain links TRBV7-9 to TRBJ1-4; D not resolved. Trimming took off 5 bases at V and 4 bases at J, with 17 bases between the two ends. This CDR3 has 16 residues. Germline CDR1 SEHNR, CDR2 FQNEAQ (reference sequence).

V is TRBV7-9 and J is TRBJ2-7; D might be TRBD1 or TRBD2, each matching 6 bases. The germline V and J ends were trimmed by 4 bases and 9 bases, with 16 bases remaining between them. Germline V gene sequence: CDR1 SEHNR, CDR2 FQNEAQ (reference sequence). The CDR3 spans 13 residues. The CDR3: CASSWGEDSGQYF. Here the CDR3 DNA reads TGTGCCAGCAGCTGGGGGGAGGACAGCGGGCAGTACTTC.

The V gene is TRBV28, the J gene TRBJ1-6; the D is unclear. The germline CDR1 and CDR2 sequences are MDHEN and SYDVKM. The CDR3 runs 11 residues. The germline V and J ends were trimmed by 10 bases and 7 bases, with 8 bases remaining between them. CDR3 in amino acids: CATSGNSPLHF. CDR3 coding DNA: TGTGCCACCTCGGGGAATTCACCCCTCCACTTT.

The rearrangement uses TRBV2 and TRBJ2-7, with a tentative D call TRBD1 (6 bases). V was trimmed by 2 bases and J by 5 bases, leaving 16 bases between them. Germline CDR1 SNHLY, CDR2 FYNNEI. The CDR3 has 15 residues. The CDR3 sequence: CASSEWQGSHDEQYF. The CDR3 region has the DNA TGTGCCAGCAGTGAATGGCAGGGGAGTCACGACGAGCAGTACTTC.

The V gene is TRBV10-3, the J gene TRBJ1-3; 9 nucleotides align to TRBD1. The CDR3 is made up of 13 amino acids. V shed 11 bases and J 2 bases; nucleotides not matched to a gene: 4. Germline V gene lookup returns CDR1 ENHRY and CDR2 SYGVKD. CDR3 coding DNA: TGTGCCGGCACAGGGGGCGCTGGAAACACCATATATTTT. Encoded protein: CAGTGGAGNTIYF.

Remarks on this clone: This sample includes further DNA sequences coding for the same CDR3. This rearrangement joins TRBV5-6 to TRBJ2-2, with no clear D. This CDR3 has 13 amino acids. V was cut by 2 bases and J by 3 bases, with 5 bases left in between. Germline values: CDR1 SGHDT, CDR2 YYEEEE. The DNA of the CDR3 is TGTGCCAGCAGCTTTGGCGACACCGGGGAGCTGTTTTTT. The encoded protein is CASSFGDTGELFF.

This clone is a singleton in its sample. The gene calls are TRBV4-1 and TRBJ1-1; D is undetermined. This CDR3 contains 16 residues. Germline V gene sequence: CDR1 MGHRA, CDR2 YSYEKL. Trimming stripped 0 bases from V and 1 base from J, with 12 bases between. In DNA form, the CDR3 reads TGCGCCAGCAGCCAAGATCTAGGGTTAGGGAACACTGAAGCTTTCTTT. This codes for CASSQDLGLGNTEAFF.

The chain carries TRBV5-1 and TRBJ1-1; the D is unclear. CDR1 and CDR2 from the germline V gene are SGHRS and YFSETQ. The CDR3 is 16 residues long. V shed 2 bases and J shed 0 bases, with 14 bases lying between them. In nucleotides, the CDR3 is TGCGCCAGCAGCTTTTTTGAGAGTGATGTGAACACTGAAGCTTTCTTT. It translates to CASSFFESDVNTEAFF.

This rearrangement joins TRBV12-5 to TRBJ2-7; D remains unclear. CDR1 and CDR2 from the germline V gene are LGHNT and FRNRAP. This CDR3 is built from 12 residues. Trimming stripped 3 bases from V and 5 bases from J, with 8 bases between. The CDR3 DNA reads TGTGCTAGTGGTTTCTCCAAGGACGAGCAGTACTTC. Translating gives CASGFSKDEQYF.

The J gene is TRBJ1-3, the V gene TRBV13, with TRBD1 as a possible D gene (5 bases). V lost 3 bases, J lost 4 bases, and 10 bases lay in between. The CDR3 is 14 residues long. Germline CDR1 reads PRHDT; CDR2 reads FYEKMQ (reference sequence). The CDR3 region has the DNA TGTGCCAGCAGCTTGGGACTTTTGGGAAACACCATATATTTT. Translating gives CASSLGLLGNTIYF.